These T cell receptor beta chains were read from a single sample in a study of CD8 T cells in ankylosing spondylitis. TCRdb re-called the 5' RACE reads with MiXCR, one entry per CDR3 protein. The sample holds some 15,000 distinct CDR3 sequences; approximately 7.6% are singletons and the top ten take roughly 36%. Sequenced material: blood. These receptors were taken from a male donor with ankylosing spondylitis or in good health (not recorded which). Each CDR3 is given with its conserved first and last residue. A D gene is named only where the DNA matches it firmly. Expanded clones get a size class; other rows say once, few or many, or leave the size out.

v_gene	d_gene	j_gene	abundance	CDR3nt	CDR3aa
TRBV4-2	.	TRBJ2-3	.	TGTGCCAGCAGCCAAGCCGGGGCAAGCAGGGGAGATACGCAGTATTTT	CASSQAGASRGDTQYF
TRBV7-2	.	TRBJ2-1	.	TGTGCCAGCAGCTTAGGAGGGGATTTCTACAATGAGCAGTTCTTC	CASSLGGDFYNEQFF
TRBV5-1	.	TRBJ2-1	many	TGCGCCAGCAGCTTGCAGATAGCAGGGAGCAATGAGCAGTTCTTC	CASSLQIAGSNEQFF
TRBV24-1	.	TRBJ2-3	.	TGTGCCACCAGTGATTTGTTGGTTAACACAGATACGCAGTATTTT	CATSDLLVNTDTQYF
TRBV4-3	.	TRBJ2-2	.	TGCGCCAGCAGCCAAACTTTGACGGACGGCACCGGGGAGCTGTTTTTT	CASSQTLTDGTGELFF
TRBV20-1	TRBD2	TRBJ2-1	many	TGCAGTGCTATCCGGGAGGACGCCTACAATGAGCAGTTCTTC	CSAIREDAYNEQFF
TRBV7-9	.	TRBJ1-5	many	TGTGCCAGCAGCTTAGGGGGCAGAGATCAGCCCCAGCATTTT	CASSLGGRDQPQHF
TRBV20-1	.	TRBJ2-4	many	TGCAGTGCTAGAGATAGGGGCGGCAAAAACATTCAGTACTTC	CSARDRGGKNIQYF
TRBV28	.	TRBJ1-1	.	TGTGCCAGCAGTTTTTTAGGGTTGCTTGAAGCTTTCTTT	CASSFLGLLEAFF
TRBV25-1	.	TRBJ2-3	.	TGTGCCAGCAGTGATTTGACAGGACCCACAGATACGCAGTATTTT	CASSDLTGPTDTQYF
TRBV29-1	TRBD2	TRBJ2-1	.	TGCAGCGCTTGGGGACTAGCGGGGGGCCGCAATGAGCAGTTCTTC	CSAWGLAGGRNEQFF
TRBV6-6	.	TRBJ2-5	.	TGTGCCAGCACGCCCGGACAAATCCAAGAGACCCAGTACTTC	CASTPGQIQETQYF
TRBV20-1	.	TRBJ1-5	few	TGCAGTGCTGGAGATAGCAATCAGCCCCAGCATTTT	CSAGDSNQPQHF
TRBV27	TRBD2	TRBJ2-7	many	TGTGCCAGCAGTTTATTCCCGGGAGGGGTAGAGCAGTACTTC	CASSLFPGGVEQYF
TRBV2	.	TRBJ1-4	few	TGTGCCAGCAAAAGGGGTCGGTCTAATGAAAAACTGTTTTTT	CASKRGRSNEKLFF
TRBV28	.	TRBJ2-1	few	TGTGCCAGCATGGAGGATAGCTCCTACAATGAGCAGTTCTTC	CASMEDSSYNEQFF
TRBV29-1	.	TRBJ1-2	many	TGCAGCGGGTCCCAGGGAGTGGACTATGGCTACACCTTC	CSGSQGVDYGYTF
TRBV20-1	.	TRBJ1-1	many	TGCAGTGCTAGCGGGCGCTACACTGAAGCTTTCTTT	CSASGRYTEAFF
TRBV12-3/TRBV12-4	.	TRBJ1-1	few	TGTGCCAGCAGTTTGGGGGTTATGAACACTGAAGCTTTCTTT	CASSLGVMNTEAFF
TRBV7-2	TRBD2	TRBJ2-3	few	TGTGCCAGCAGCACCAACCCAATACTAGCGGGATGGGGCACAGATACGCAGTATTTT	CASSTNPILAGWGTDTQYF
TRBV12-3/TRBV12-4	TRBD2	TRBJ2-3	medium-sized	TGTGCCAGCAGTTTGGCGGGGGTGGTTGGAGATACGCAGTATTTT	CASSLAGVVGDTQYF
TRBV7-2	TRBD1	TRBJ2-3	many	TGTGCCAGCAGCTTTTGGACAGGGGGCGTAGATACGCAGTATTTT	CASSFWTGGVDTQYF
TRBV29-1	TRBD1	TRBJ1-1	few	TGCAGCGTTGAAGAAGAGGGGGCGTTGAACACTGAAGCTTTCTTT	CSVEEEGALNTEAFF
TRBV11-2	.	TRBJ2-3	many	TGTGCCAGCAGCTTTCGGGGCGGGGCGCAGTATTTT	CASSFRGGAQYF
TRBV5-1	.	TRBJ2-3	.	TGCGCCAGCAGCTCCCGGATGGGGCCCACAGATACGCAGTATTTT	CASSSRMGPTDTQYF
TRBV18	.	TRBJ2-7	few	TGTGCCAGCTCACCAAAGGCCAGGGTTGAGTACGAGCAGTACTTC	CASSPKARVEYEQYF
TRBV10-3	TRBD2	TRBJ2-1	once	TGTGCCATCAGTGGGACTAGCGGGTCGCCCGGTAGCCCCTACAATGAGCAGTTCTTC	CAISGTSGSPGSPYNEQFF
TRBV6-2/TRBV6-3	.	TRBJ2-5	many	TGTGCCAGCAGAACTCGGAATGGGTCCGGGACCCAGTACTTC	CASRTRNGSGTQYF
TRBV21-1	.	TRBJ2-7	.	TGTGCCAGCAGCCCGACTAGCGGGAGGGATTACGAGCAGTACTTC	CASSPTSGRDYEQYF
TRBV12-3/TRBV12-4	TRBD1	TRBJ1-6	many	TGTGCCAGCAGCTCGACAGGGTTGAATTCACCCCTCCACTTT	CASSSTGLNSPLHF
TRBV2	.	TRBJ2-2	few	TGTGCCAGCAGTGTTTTACATAACACCGGGGAGCTGTTTTTT	CASSVLHNTGELFF
TRBV7-2	TRBD1	TRBJ2-5	.	TGTGCCAGCAGCTTAGGGAGGGGACAGGGGTACTTC	CASSLGRGQGYF
TRBV5-1	.	TRBJ2-3	few	TGCGCCAGCAGCTTGGACGGACCCCGCGATACGCAGTATTTT	CASSLDGPRDTQYF
TRBV7-6	.	TRBJ2-4	.	TGTGCCAGCAGCTTATCCATCTGGGAAGAGGCCAAAAACATTCAGTACTTC	CASSLSIWEEAKNIQYF
TRBV12-3/TRBV12-4	.	TRBJ2-1	many	TGTGCCAGCAGTTTACACAATGAGCAGTTCTTC	CASSLHNEQFF
TRBV7-9	.	TRBJ2-2	many	TGTGCCAGCAGCCTTCAACAGGGAAAACCTTACACCGGGGAGCTGTTTTTT	CASSLQQGKPYTGELFF
TRBV2	.	TRBJ1-5	many	TGTGCCAGCAGTGACTCAGGGAATCAGCCCCAGCATTTT	CASSDSGNQPQHF
TRBV7-2	.	TRBJ2-3	few	TGTGCCAGCAGCTTATCCCGGGTCACAGATACGCAGTATTTT	CASSLSRVTDTQYF
TRBV20-1	TRBD2	TRBJ2-1	many	TGCAGTGCCTTCGGACTAGCGGAAAACAATGAGCAGTTCTTC	CSAFGLAENNEQFF
TRBV4-1	TRBD1	TRBJ1-1	many	TGCGCCAGCAGTTCCACAGGGGGCGCGAACACTGAAGCTTTCTTT	CASSSTGGANTEAFF
TRBV7-2	TRBD2	TRBJ2-5	many	TGTGCCAGCAGCTTAGCCCGGACTAGCCAAGAGACCCAGTACTTC	CASSLARTSQETQYF
TRBV7-3	TRBD1	TRBJ2-1	.	TGTGCCAGCAGCTTAAGTGCACGGACAGGAGGTGAGCAGTTCTTC	CASSLSARTGGEQFF
TRBV6-6	.	TRBJ1-1	few	TGTGCCAGCAGTTACTCGAAGGGGGGCACTGAAGCTTTCTTT	CASSYSKGGTEAFF
TRBV21-1	.	TRBJ1-1	many	TGTGCCAGCAGCAAAGGTGACAGCCCCAAAAGCCTTGAAGCTTTCTTT	CASSKGDSPKSLEAFF
TRBV7-2	TRBD2	TRBJ2-2	many	TGTGCCAGCAGCTTAGCGCCTACTGGACTAGCGGGGGCGAACACCGGGGAGCTGTTTTTT	CASSLAPTGLAGANTGELFF
TRBV15	TRBD2	TRBJ2-3	many	TGTGCCACCAGCCAGGGACTAGCGGGGGGGCCTCAAATAGATACGCAGTATTTT	CATSQGLAGGPQIDTQYF